This T cell receptor beta chain was identified in a study of blood T cell repertoires in COVID-19. The CDR3 length is 14 residues. The V gene lost 2 bases and the J gene lost 1 base, with 8 bases spanning the gap. CDR1 and CDR2 from the germline V gene are ENHRY and SYGVKD. Original methodology: For nucleated cells, counts were estimated from reference gene primer amplification. TCRdb's copy holds only in-frame clones and misses some; the assay was immunoSEQ multiplex PCR. The V and J calls and clone size come from that table; D and trimming were worked out from the DNA. This sample yields 430,000 or so clones, of which nearly 90% are seen a single time; approximately 1.5% belongs to the top ten. Living in about two dozen US areas, the participants were between 18 and 89 years of age.

The genes are TRBV10-3 and TRBJ1-1, with no clear D. The source is a woman between 18 and 30 years old who had been exposed to COVID-19. Material for sequencing was PBMCs or T cells enriched from blood (not recorded which). The CDR3 here is CAISEGGSNTEAFF. Written as DNA, the CDR3 is TGTGCCATCAGTGAGGGCGGTTCGAACACTGAAGCTTTCTTT.